A selection of T cell receptor beta chains follows, all from one sample in a study of shared clonotypes between healthy human individuals. Clones were read by immunoSEQ multiplex PCR, and TCRdb kept only the in-frame ones, dropping some. The top ten hold 10% to 15% of the sample, which has about 490,000 clones, 75% to 85% seen once. The sequencing sample was made of PBMCs. These receptors originate from a woman between 40 and 50 years old in good health. Some clones in this sample may be carry-over from other donors' samples. Both conserved end residues are part of each CDR3. D genes are given only for firm matches. Part of the rows lack a size; the others show once, few, many or a class for expanded clones.

V gene	D gene	J gene	clone size	CDR3 protein	CDR3 DNA
TRBV7-2	TRBD1	TRBJ1-4	.	CASSKQGRLTNEKLFF	TGTGCCAGCAGCAAACAGGGGCGCCTAACTAATGAAAAACTGTTTTTT
TRBV15	.	TRBJ1-5	.	CATSRDFLQGFQPQHF	TGTGCCACCAGCAGAGATTTTCTTCAGGGGTTCCAGCCCCAGCATTTT
TRBV9	.	TRBJ2-4	.	CASSVAGENIQYF	TGTGCCAGCAGCGTAGCAGGGGAAAACATTCAGTACTTC
TRBV2	.	TRBJ2-5	once	CASSGWIGETQYF	TGTGCCAGCAGTGGGTGGATCGGAGAGACCCAGTACTTC
TRBV28	TRBD2	TRBJ2-7	.	CASSLGLAGSYEQYF	TGTGCCAGCAGTTTGGGACTAGCGGGGAGCTACGAGCAGTACTTC
TRBV7-3	.	TRBJ2-1	.	CASSPLGGGPNEQFF	TGTGCCAGCAGCCCCTTGGGGGGAGGACCCAATGAGCAGTTCTTC
TRBV7-3	.	TRBJ2-7	few	CASSPTGPSYEQYF	TGTGCCAGCAGCCCCACGGGGCCATCCTACGAGCAGTACTTC
TRBV5-8	TRBD1	TRBJ1-5	few	CASSPGTGGAMGNQPQHF	TGTGCCAGCAGCCCGGGGACAGGGGGCGCGATGGGCAATCAGCCCCAGCATTTT
TRBV19	.	TRBJ2-7	.	CASSIRGVGVIDEQYF	TGTGCCAGTAGTATTAGAGGCGTCGGGGTTATCGACGAGCAGTACTTC
TRBV10-3	TRBD2	TRBJ2-1	.	CAISDPLAGEKNEQFF	TGTGCCATCAGTGACCCTCTAGCGGGAGAGAAAAATGAGCAGTTCTTC
TRBV18	.	TRBJ2-7	.	CASSPQGSRRYEQYF	TGTGCCAGCTCACCACAGGGGTCGCGGCGCTACGAGCAGTACTTC